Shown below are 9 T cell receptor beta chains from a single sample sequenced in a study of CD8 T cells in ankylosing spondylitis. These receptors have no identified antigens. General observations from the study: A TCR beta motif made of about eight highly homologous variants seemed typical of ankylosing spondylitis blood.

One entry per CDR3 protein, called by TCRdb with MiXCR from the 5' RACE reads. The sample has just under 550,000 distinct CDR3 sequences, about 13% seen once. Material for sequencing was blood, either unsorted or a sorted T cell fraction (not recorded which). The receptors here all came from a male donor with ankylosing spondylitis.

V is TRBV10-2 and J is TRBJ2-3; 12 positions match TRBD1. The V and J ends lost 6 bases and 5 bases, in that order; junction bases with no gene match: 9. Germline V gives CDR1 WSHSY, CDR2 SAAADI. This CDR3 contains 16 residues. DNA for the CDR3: TGCGCCAGCAGGCAACCGGGACAGGGGGCGGGAGATACGCAGTATTTT. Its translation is CASRQPGQGAGDTQYF.

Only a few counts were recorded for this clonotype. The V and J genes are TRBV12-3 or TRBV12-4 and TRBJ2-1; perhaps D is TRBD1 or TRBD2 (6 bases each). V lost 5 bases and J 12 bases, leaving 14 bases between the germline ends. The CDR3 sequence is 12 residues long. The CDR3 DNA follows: TGTGCCAGCAGTCTGGGGGGCACCAGGCAGTTCTTC. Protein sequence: CASSLGGTRQFF.

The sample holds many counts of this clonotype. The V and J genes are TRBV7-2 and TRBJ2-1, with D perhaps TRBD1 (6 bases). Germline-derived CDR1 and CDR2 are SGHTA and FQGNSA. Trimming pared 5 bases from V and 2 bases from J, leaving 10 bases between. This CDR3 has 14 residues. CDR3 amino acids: CASSKDRAYNEQFF. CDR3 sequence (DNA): TGTGCCAGCAGCAAGGACAGAGCCTACAATGAGCAGTTCTTC.

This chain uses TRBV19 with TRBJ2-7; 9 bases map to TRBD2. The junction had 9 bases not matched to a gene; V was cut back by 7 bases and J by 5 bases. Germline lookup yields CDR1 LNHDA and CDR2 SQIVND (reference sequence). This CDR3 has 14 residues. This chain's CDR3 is CASKWASGTDEQYF. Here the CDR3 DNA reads TGTGCCAGTAAGTGGGCTAGCGGGACAGACGAGCAGTACTTC.

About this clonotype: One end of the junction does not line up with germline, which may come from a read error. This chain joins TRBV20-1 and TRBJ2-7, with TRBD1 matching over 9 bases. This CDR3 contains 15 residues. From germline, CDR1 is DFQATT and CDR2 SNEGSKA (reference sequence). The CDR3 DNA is TGCTGTGCTAGAGATTCGGGACAGGGAGACTACGAGCAGTACTTC. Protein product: CCARDSGQGDYEQYF.

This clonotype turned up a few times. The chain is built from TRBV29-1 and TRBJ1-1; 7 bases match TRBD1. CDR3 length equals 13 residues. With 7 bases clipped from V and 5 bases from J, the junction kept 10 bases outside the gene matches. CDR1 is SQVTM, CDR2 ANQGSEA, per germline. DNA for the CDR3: TGCAGCGCCGAACCAGGGGGTCGTACTGAAGCTTTCTTT. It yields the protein CSAEPGGRTEAFF.

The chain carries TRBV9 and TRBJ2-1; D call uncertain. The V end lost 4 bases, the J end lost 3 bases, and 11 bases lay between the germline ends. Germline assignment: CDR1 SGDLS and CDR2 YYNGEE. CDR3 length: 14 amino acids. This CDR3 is CASSKTTGYNEQFF. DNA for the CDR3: TGTGCCAGCAGCAAGACCACGGGCTACAATGAGCAGTTCTTC.

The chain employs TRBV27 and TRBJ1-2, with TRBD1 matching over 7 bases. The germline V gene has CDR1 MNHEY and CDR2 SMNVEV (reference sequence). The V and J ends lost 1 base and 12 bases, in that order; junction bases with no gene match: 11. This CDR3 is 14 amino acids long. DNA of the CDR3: TGTGCCAGCAGTTTATGGACAGGTGGAGGGAAGCACACCTTC. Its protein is CASSLWTGGGKHTF.

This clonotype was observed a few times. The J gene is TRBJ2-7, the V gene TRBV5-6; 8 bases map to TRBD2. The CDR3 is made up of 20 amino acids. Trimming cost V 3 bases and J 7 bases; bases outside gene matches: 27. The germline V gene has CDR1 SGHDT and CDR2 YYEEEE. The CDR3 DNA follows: TGTGCCAGCAGCTCCGGACGGATACGTAGCGGGACCCTACTGCGGGTTGAGCAGTACTTC. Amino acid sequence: CASSSGRIRSGTLLRVEQYF.